This entry lists 12 T cell receptor beta chains sequenced from one sample in a study of CD8 T cells in Susac syndrome. Random hexamers were used to reverse transcribe about 0.45 to 1 ug of RNA. TCRdb processed the immunoSEQ multiplex PCR reads anew with MiXCR; each CDR3 protein has one entry. The sample records approximately 200,000 distinct CDR3 sequences, about 95% being singletons. Sequenced: CD4+ T cells from PBMCs. These receptors were taken from a human donor with multiple sclerosis.

This rearrangement joins TRBV30 to TRBJ1-6, with 11 positions matching TRBD1. With 3 bases clipped from V and 7 bases from J, the junction kept 8 bases outside the gene matches. This CDR3 is built from 16 residues. Germline V gene sequence: CDR1 GTSNPN, CDR2 SVGIG (reference sequence). The CDR3 DNA is TGTGCCTGGAGCATAGGGACAGGGGGAGAAAATTCACCCCTCCACTTT. Translation: CAWSIGTGGENSPLHF.

The CDR3 DNA follows: TGTGCCACCAGCAGAGATTCCGGCTACGAGCAGTACTTC. This sequence encodes CATSRDSGYEQYF. The chain uses TRBV15 and TRBJ2-7; the D is unclear. Trimming pared 0 bases from V and 3 bases from J, leaving 6 bases between. Per germline, CDR1 LNHNV and CDR2 YYDKDF (reference sequence). This CDR3 comprises 13 residues.

V gene TRBV5-6 combines with J gene TRBJ1-2; 8 bases line up with TRBD1. The V segment lost 4 bases and the J segment 6 bases; nucleotides outside the gene matches: 2. This CDR3 region has 12 residues. In germline, CDR1 is SGHDT, CDR2 YYEEEE. In DNA, the CDR3 is TGTGCCAGCAGCCCGGACAGGGATGGCTACACCTTC. Translating it yields CASSPDRDGYTF.

This sequence joins TRBV29-1 and TRBJ2-2, with 7 bases that match TRBD2. CDR3 length: 14 residues. CDR1 is SQVTM and CDR2 is ANQGSEA in the germline V gene. V was pared by 5 bases and J by 3 bases, with 6 bases of the junction left unmatched. The CDR3 DNA is TGCAGCGTTTTCAAGGCGGGGGACACCGGGGAGCTGTTTTTT. It codes for CSVFKAGDTGELFF.

The chain carries TRBV12-3 or TRBV12-4 and TRBJ1-1; TRBD1 might be the D (5 bases). Trimming removed 8 bases from V and 5 bases from J, with 15 bases in between. The CDR3 contains 13 residues. The CDR3 bases are TGTGCCAGCCCCATAAGAGGGGTAACTGAAGCTTTCTTT. This translates into CASPIRGVTEAFF.

The chain combines TRBV29-1 with TRBJ1-2; D is ambiguous. The CDR3 is made up of 13 amino acids. V lost 3 bases and J lost 9, with 17 bases in between. Germline CDR1 is SQVTM and CDR2 is ANQGSEA. The CDR3 here is CSVDRPILGSYTF. The CDR3 nucleotides are TGCAGCGTTGATAGGCCTATCCTGGGAAGCTACACCTTC.

The J gene is TRBJ1-4, the V gene TRBV18, with TRBD1 matching 8 bases. Germline V gives CDR1 KGHSH, CDR2 LQKENI. The V and J ends lost 4 bases and 4 bases, in that order; junction bases with no gene match: 5. This CDR3 has 15 residues. The CDR3 nucleotides read TGTGCCAGCTCACACCGGGACAGGATTAATGAAAAACTGTTTTTT. Translated, it gives CASSHRDRINEKLFF. Variable domain in full (rest from reference TRBV18 and TRBJ1-4): NAGVMQNPRHLVRRRGQEARLRCSPMKGHSHVYWYRQLPEEGLKFMVYLQKENIIDESGMPKERFSAEFPKEGPSILRIQQVVRGDSAAYFCASSHRDRINEKLFFGSGTQLSVL.

The chain joins TRBV30 to TRBJ2-7, with a tentative D call TRBD2 (5 bases). V dropped 3 bases and J dropped 5 bases, with 14 bases sitting between them. Germline V gene sequence: CDR1 GTSNPN, CDR2 SVGIG (reference sequence). The CDR3 contains 13 residues. The CDR3 reads CAWRGGPPDEQYF. CDR3 DNA: TGTGCCTGGAGAGGAGGTCCGCCCGACGAGCAGTACTTC.

In its sample, this clonotype was seen a few times. The chain carries TRBV3-1 and TRBJ2-1; no reliable D call. Germline lookup yields CDR1 LGHDT and CDR2 YNNKEL (reference sequence). This CDR3 is 11 amino acids long. V shed 2 bases and J shed 10 bases, with 6 bases lying between them. The CDR3 DNA is TGTGCCAGCAGCCAAATTAGCGAGCAGTTCTTC. It translates to CASSQISEQFF.

This sequence joins TRBV7-2 and TRBJ2-3; D perhaps matches TRBD2 (6 bases). There are 14 residues in the CDR3. Germline values: CDR1 SGHTA, CDR2 FQGNSA. V was trimmed by 4 bases and J by 4 bases, leaving 12 bases between them. The CDR3 region is CASSWGGGADTQYF. CDR3 coding DNA: TGTGCCAGCAGCTGGGGAGGTGGGGCAGATACGCAGTATTTT. The full variable domain, in which reference TRBV7-2 and TRBJ2-3 provide the parts outside the CDR3, is GAGVSQSPSNKVTEKGKDVELRCDPISGHTALYWYRQSLGQGLEFLIYFQGNSAPDKSGLPSDRFSAERTGGSVSTLTIQRTQQEDSAVYLCASSWGGGADTQYFGPGTRLTVL.

The rearrangement joins TRBV5-6 to TRBJ1-2; D perhaps matches TRBD1 (5 bases). The CDR3 loop spans 13 amino acids. V lost 0 bases and J 8 bases, leaving 11 bases between the germline ends. Per germline, CDR1 SGHDT and CDR2 YYEEEE. In nucleotides, the CDR3 is TGTGCCAGCAGCTTGGGACAGCTCACCGGCTACACCTTC. Its translation: CASSLGQLTGYTF.

The chain links TRBV7-9 to TRBJ2-3; 8 bases match TRBD2. Per germline, CDR1 SEHNR and CDR2 FQNEAQ (reference sequence). The V gene end was trimmed by 11 bases and the J gene end by 4 bases; junction bases not matched to a gene: 14. The CDR3 contains 15 residues. The CDR3 loop is CAVIAGPLTADTQYF. The CDR3 coding sequence is TGTGCCGTCATAGCGGGGCCGCTCACGGCAGATACGCAGTATTTT.